This TCR beta chain was identified during a study of T cells in Graves' hyperthyroidism and ophthalmopathy. Study summary: Peripheral blood draws took place at initial diagnosis, ahead of any treatment. Points from the study as a whole: Most clonotypes that expanded in the thyroid above 0.001 also showed up in blood.

V lost 0 bases and J 4 bases, leaving 16 bases between the germline ends. The CDR3 extends over 17 amino acids. CDR1 LNHNV and CDR2 YYDKDF come from the germline V gene (reference sequence). Diagnosis rested on symptoms, serum thyroxine and TRAb, thyroid ultrasound, and orbital computed tomography. This clonotype was detected ten times or more. Its antigen is unknown. Amplified TCR beta CDR3 regions came from RNA transcripts. The TCR CDR3 first-round RT-PCR relied on the HTBI primer set. TCRdb passed the multiplex PCR reads through MiXCR, listing each CDR3 protein once. The data hold about 640,000 distinct CDR3 sequences, with less than 25% observed a single time.

The TCR sequence derives from a man aged 25 to 40 with Graves' ophthalmopathy. This sequence joins TRBV15 and TRBJ1-5; a weak D match, TRBD1 (6 bases). Sequencing was carried out using blood. The CDR3 nucleotides are TGTGCCACCAGCAGAGATCCCAACGCACAGGGAAATCAGCCCCAGCATTTT. Protein sequence: CATSRDPNAQGNQPQHF.